The source of this T cell receptor (beta chain) is a study of cytomegalovirus exposure and HLA in healthy donors (TCRdb year 2017). Turning to the overall study: In an earlier analysis of fewer than 750 of the donors, around 300 Gb of sequence data and approximately 120 million unique TCR beta sequences from roughly 200 million T cells were reported. An early release that covered roughly 600 HLA-typed donors contained about 300 gigabases of sequencing data and 85 million to 100 million unique TCR sequences. Of the roughly 400 genotyped donors, approximately 82% fell in the genetic ancestry cluster associated with self-reported Caucasian donors. The study aimed to test whether signatures of past pathogen exposure could be identified by cataloging public T cell receptors. The study used immunosequencing to profile the T cell repertoires of approximately 650 subjects and linked those repertoires to cytomegalovirus serostatus. Along with the roughly 700-subject first cohort, a separate validation cohort of over a hundred different subjects was used. The study combined high-throughput TCR immunosequencing, statistical association of individual TCRs with disease status, and machine learning to predict cytomegalovirus infection status. A later analysis re-analyzed previously published TCR beta repertoires from 666 donors and added high-resolution HLA genotyping to study TCR occurrence patterns. Rather than drawing on any new phenotypic data, the later analysis identified candidate immune exposures from TCR beta sequences and the way those sequences occurred across donors. In an earlier analysis of a few hundred of the donors, high-throughput TCR beta sequencing was used to judge whether each TCR beta V gene segment behaved as functional or pseudogenic. Donor age, sex, ethnicity and CMV serostatus were collected together with the repertoire data. Genome-wide SNP genotypes for about three fifths of the roughly 670 donors were used in a later genetic analysis, which treated that subset as a discovery cohort. Every discovery cohort repertoire had been produced on one sequencing platform. Class I and class II HLA loci were covered by the typing at four-digit resolution. Typing coverage differed by locus: A, B, C, DRB1 and DQB1 were typed in roughly 620-640 donors, DQA1 in 500 to 550, DPA1 in some 600, and DPB1 in just under 490. Because of strong linkage in the cohort, a few DR-DQ haplotypes were treated as single units for association and clustering. Across 300 to 500 genotyped donors of the cohort, an average of 235,054 unique TCR beta nucleotide sequences per donor were sequenced, and approximately 19% of those sequences were non-productive.

In total, roughly 710 healthy bone marrow donors made up the cohort. All cohort members were sampled while nominally healthy, although unrecorded immune exposures were likely present. The donor tested CMV seropositive and was one of the 289 seropositive cohort members. A peripheral blood sample was provided by each donor, and peripheral blood mononuclear cells were used for TCR beta sequencing. Genomic DNA extraction from the blood cell samples was performed with the Qiagen DNeasy Blood Extraction Kit. The method behind the library was the immunoSEQ multiplex PCR assay. For the multiplex PCR, a mixture combining 60 forward primers for TCR Vbeta segments and 13 reverse primers for TCR Jbeta segments was used. Amplification of the CDR3 region of rearranged TCR beta genes was performed with a multiplex PCR assay on genomic DNA. Amplified TCR beta libraries were sequenced as 87-base-pair reads on the Illumina HiSeq System. The authors' analysis ran thus. In a later analysis, some 80 million unique TCR beta chains were counted across the 650 to 750 repertoires, and approximately 9.9 million of these chains were shared by at least two donors. Raw reads were error-corrected and collapsed into unique sequences with a nearest-neighbor algorithm that merged closely related sequences to remove PCR and sequencing errors. Alignment of CDR3 sequences to IMGT reference sequences was used to assign V, D and J gene segments. For a sequence to be retained, a match of at least six nucleotides to both a V gene segment and a J gene segment was required. Rearrangements were classified as productive when the CDR3 lacked stop codons and remained in frame with V and J, and all other rearrangements were classified as non-productive. CDR3 was defined by IMGT convention, running from the second conserved V-encoded cysteine to the conserved J-encoded phenylalanine. The earlier analysis of 500 to 750 of the donors excluded any sequence lacking an unambiguous match to a single V gene segment. An earlier analysis of about 590 of the donors classified V segments as functional when productive rearrangements were above 56.7% and as segregating when the standard deviation between donors was above 5%. A statistical classification framework was developed to diagnose cytomegalovirus status using the catalog of TCR beta chain sequences. In a later analysis, TCR nucleotide sequences were compared against IMGT/GENE-DB human TR gene sequences so that V and J genes could be assigned. In a later analysis, CDR3 sequences and most-parsimonious VDJ recombination scenarios were assigned using the TCRdist pipeline. In a later analysis, each TCR beta chain was defined by its CDR3 amino acid sequence together with its V-gene family, and reads lacking a unique V-gene family were excluded. In a later analysis, 450 to 600 highly shared, low-generation-probability nucleotide sequences were removed to address suspected cross-contamination and a sequencing artifact. In a later analysis, a clonal expansion index was calculated for each public chain from normalized within-repertoire ranks of inferred template counts. In a later analysis, generation probabilities were computed using a VDJ recombination model fitted to out-of-frame rearrangements, and the results were checked against IGoR. In a later analysis, hypergeometric tests were used to score TCR-TCR, TCR-HLA and TCR-CMV co-occurrence, with a repertoire-size bias correction applied to TCR pairs. To estimate false discovery rates, a later analysis permuted the HLA or CMV assignments 20 times. In a later analysis, co-occurring TCRs were grouped using DBSCAN, and TCRdist sequence similarity was added for clustering within HLA-allele-positive subsets. Repertoires with fewer than 30,000 or more than 120,000 public chains were left out of co-occurrence clustering, as were roughly five repertoires with anomalous nucleotide sharing. TCRdb retrieved this table from immuneACCESS and kept in-frame rearrangements only. Not all clones are present; in checked studies, unresolved V genes account for under half, and no reason is known for the remainder. The DNA was the basis for D and trimming; V, J and clone size are from that table. This sample is represented by 130,000 or so clones; 77% of them were singletons. The ten most abundant clones make up approximately 5.5% of the sample.

V is trimmed back by 3 bases and J by 3 bases, and the junction contains 7 bases that no gene match accounts for. The cysteine opens and the phenylalanine closes a CDR3 of 15 amino acids. Of the read, only the CDR3 DNA is kept; its 45 bases are in frame from base 1. The germline V gene provides CDR1 SGHVS and CDR2 FNYEAQ. Comments on this clone: The antigen it binds to is not known. No base qualities exist here, and no much larger clone lies one base off it.

What the work shows at the level of the full study, not this receptor alone: When HLA alleles, especially DR and DQ, strongly co-occurred, TCR associations were difficult to assign to individual alleles. Broadly in line with IMGT annotations, most TCR beta V segments showed up in productive rearrangements about 87% or about 30% of the time in an earlier analysis of 450 to 750 of the donors. A later analysis found that most CMV-associated TCR beta chains appeared HLA-restricted, with HLA associations seemingly driven largely by CMV exposure. CMV serostatus was the only immune exposure information available for the cohort. At a false discovery rate of 0.05, a later analysis linked under 20,000 TCR beta sequences to specific HLA alleles. In vitro tests confirmed that a few of the cytomegalovirus-associated TCR beta chains recognize cytomegalovirus antigens. The classifier was reported to diagnose cytomegalovirus status with high specificity and sensitivity in both the original and validation cohorts. A further reported finding was that TCR beta sequences accurately predicted the HLA-A and HLA-B alleles for most subjects in the first cohort. A later analysis found that TCR association rates varied across HLA loci, with DRB1 alleles showing the most associated TCRs and HLA-C alleles the fewest. The authors suggested that the approach could potentially be extended to other disease states and immunological phenotypes. Roughly uniform sequencing depth across donors was assumed in presence/absence analyses, although this assumption may not hold. V-gene and J-gene trimming of TCR beta chains was associated with a missense DCLRE1C variant in a later genetic analysis, and the association was replicated in an independent cohort. The study gave a list of more than 150 TCR beta chains associated with cytomegalovirus. Correlated functional status among segregating V segments might reflect linkage disequilibrium, but an unknown experimental factor could not be ruled out. According to a later analysis, parvovirus B19, influenza, CMV and Epstein-Barr virus appeared linked to several top co-occurrence clusters. A later analysis found that HLA-associated TCR beta chains were more clonally expanded and had lower generation probabilities than equally common non-associated chains. The cohort was sequenced for TCR beta chains only, and without alpha or paired-chain data the features that could be detected were limited. Because counts were too low, some 17 rarely observed V segments, including chromosome 9 orphons, were excluded from the earlier analysis of several hundred of the donors. In a later genetic analysis, fewer N-insertions in productive TCRs were reported among donors in an Asian-associated ancestry cluster than the roughly 670-donor mean. Across donors, most TCR sequences were observed very rarely, whereas some public TCRs were present in many individuals. A cluster of highly shared sequence variants was judged likely to be a technical artifact of the sequencing pipeline. Because HLA typing was unavailable for some donors at each locus, only the typed subset was used in association tests. Some IMGT-functional V segments, including TRBV6-2 and TRBV6-3, could not be told apart with the 87-base-pair reads, so those segments were excluded.

The sample consisted of PBMCs. The chain links TRBV7-6 with TRBJ2-7, with 8 bases in between that match TRBD2. This clonotype was obtained from a young man in good health and CMV-seropositive. CDR3 protein: CASSLMGAGGYEQYF. The DNA is as follows: TGTGCCAGCAGCTTGATGGGGGCGGGGGGCTACGAGCAGTACTTC.